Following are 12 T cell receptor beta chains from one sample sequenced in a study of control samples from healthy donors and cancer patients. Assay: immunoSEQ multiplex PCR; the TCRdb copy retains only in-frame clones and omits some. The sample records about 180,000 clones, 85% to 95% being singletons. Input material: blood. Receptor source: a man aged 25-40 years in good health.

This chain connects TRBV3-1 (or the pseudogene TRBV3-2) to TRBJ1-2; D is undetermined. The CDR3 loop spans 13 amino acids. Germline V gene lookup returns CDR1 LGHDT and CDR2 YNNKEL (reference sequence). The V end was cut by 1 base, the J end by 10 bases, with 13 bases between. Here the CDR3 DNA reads TGTGCCAGCAGCCAAGGAACGGCCATAGTCTACACCTTC. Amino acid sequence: CASSQGTAIVYTF.

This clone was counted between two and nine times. As DNA, the CDR3 is TGTGCCAGCAGGGGACAGGTCGGCTATGGCTACACCTTC. The encoded protein is CASRGQVGYGYTF. The chain employs TRBV2 and TRBJ1-2; TRBD1 matches at 8 bases. The trim removed 6 bases at V and 4 bases at J, leaving 4 bases unmatched. The germline CDR1 and CDR2 sequences are SNHLY and FYNNEI. CDR3 length: 13 amino acids. The full variable domain, in which reference TRBV2 and TRBJ1-2 provide the parts outside the CDR3, is EPEVTQTPSHQVTQMGQEVILRCVPISNHLYFYWYRQILGQKVEFLVSFYNNEISEKSEIFDDQFSVERPDGSNFTLKIRSTKLEDSAMYFCASRGQVGYGYTFGSGTRLTVV.

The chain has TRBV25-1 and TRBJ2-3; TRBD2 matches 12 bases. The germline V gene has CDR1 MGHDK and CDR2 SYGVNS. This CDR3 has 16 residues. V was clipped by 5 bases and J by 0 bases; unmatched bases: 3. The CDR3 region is CASSPGTSGSTDTQYF. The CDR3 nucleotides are TGTGCCAGCAGTCCAGGGACTAGCGGGAGCACAGATACGCAGTATTTT.

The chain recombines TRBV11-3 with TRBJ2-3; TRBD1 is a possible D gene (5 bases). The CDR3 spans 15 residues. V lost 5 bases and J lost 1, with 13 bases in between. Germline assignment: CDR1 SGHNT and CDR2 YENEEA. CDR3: CASSLLGRGTDTQYF. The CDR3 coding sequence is TGTGCCAGCAGCCTCCTGGGCAGGGGCACAGATACGCAGTATTTT. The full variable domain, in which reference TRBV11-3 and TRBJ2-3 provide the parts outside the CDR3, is EAGVVQSPRYKIIEKKQPVAFWCNPISGHNTLYWYLQNLGQGPELLIRYENEEAVDDSQLPKDRFSAERLKGVDSTLKIQPAELGDSAVYLCASSLLGRGTDTQYFGPGTRLTVL.

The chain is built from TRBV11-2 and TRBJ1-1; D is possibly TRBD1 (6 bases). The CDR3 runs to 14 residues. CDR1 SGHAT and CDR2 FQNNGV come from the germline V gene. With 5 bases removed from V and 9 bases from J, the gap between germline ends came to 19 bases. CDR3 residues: CASSPAPPDRKAFF. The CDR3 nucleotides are TGTGCCAGCAGCCCCGCCCCACCGGACAGAAAAGCTTTCTTT.

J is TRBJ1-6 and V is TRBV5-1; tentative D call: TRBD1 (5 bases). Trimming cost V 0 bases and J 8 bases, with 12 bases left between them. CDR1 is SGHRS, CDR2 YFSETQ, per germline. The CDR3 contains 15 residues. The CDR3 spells CASSLGGPGYSPLHF. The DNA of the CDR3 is TGCGCCAGCAGCTTGGGGGGTCCAGGGTATTCACCCCTCCACTTT.

The chain's CDR3 is CASSLGVTGHSEQYF. CDR3 DNA: TGCGCCAGCAGCTTGGGGGTGACAGGTCATAGTGAGCAGTACTTC. The chain carries TRBV5-1 and TRBJ2-7; perhaps TRBD1 as D (6 bases). Germline V CDR1 and CDR2: SGHRS, YFSETQ. V lost 0 bases and J lost 7, with 17 bases in between. The CDR3 contains 15 residues.

The CDR3 loop reads CASSIPPGLAPSYNEQFF. The CDR3 coding sequence is TGTGCCAGTAGTATACCGCCCGGACTAGCGCCTTCCTACAATGAGCAGTTCTTC. The chain carries TRBV19 and TRBJ2-1, with 9 bases lining up with TRBD2. The J segment lost 1 base and the V segment lost 2 bases, leaving 9 bases of the junction unmatched. The CDR3 sequence is 18 residues long. Germline V lookup: CDR1 LNHDA, CDR2 SQIVND (reference sequence).

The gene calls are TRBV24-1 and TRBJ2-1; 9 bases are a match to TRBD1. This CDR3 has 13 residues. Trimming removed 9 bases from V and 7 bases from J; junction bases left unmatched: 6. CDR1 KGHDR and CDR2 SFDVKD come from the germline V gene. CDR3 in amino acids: CATGQGSWNEQFF. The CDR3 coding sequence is TGTGCCACCGGACAGGGGAGTTGGAATGAGCAGTTCTTC.

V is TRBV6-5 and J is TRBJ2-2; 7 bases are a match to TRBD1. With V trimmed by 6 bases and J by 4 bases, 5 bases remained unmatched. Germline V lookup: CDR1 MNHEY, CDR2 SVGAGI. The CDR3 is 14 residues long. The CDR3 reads CASSRDSITGELFF. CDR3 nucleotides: TGTGCCAGCAGCCGGGACAGTATCACCGGGGAGCTGTTTTTT.

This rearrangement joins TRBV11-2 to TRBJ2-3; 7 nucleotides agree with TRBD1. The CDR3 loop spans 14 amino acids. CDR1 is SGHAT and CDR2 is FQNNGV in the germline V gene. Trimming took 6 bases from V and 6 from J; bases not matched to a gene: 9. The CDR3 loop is CASSRQGHLDTQYF. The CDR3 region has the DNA TGTGCCAGCAGTAGACAGGGCCACTTGGATACGCAGTATTTT.

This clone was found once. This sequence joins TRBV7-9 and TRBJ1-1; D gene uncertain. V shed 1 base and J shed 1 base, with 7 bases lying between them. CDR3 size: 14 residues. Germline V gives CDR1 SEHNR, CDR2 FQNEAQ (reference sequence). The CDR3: CASSLGGRNTEAFF. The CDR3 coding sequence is TGTGCCAGCAGCTTAGGAGGGAGGAACACTGAAGCTTTCTTT.